This T cell receptor (beta chain) was identified during a study of blood T cell repertoires in COVID-19. Turning to the study itself: Spain, Italy and the United States supplied samples that represented acute and convalescent COVID-19. Sample material is recorded as cDNA or gDNA derived from T cells, B-cell-depleted T cells, or PBMCs.

The germline V gene has CDR1 SNHLY and CDR2 FYNNEI. This CDR3 comprises 14 residues. Germline trimming cut 7 bases from V and 6 bases from J; bases unmatched to any gene: 6. Methods used by the authors: Estimation of nucleated cell counts was performed using reference gene primer amplification. Assay used: immunoSEQ multiplex PCR; TCRdb lists only in-frame clones, some missing. V and J calls and clone size are as listed in that table; D and trimming were resolved from the DNA. The repertoire includes a few hundred thousand clones, 85% of them detected once, and roughly 3.4% sits in the top ten. The chain carries TRBV2 and TRBJ2-1, with 10 bases that match TRBD1. The sequenced sample consisted of peripheral blood. The receptor was isolated from a young woman with acute or convalescent COVID-19. CDR3 nucleotide sequence: TGTGCCAGCATCTGGGACAGGGGACCCAATGAGCAGTTCTTC. It codes for CASIWDRGPNEQFF.